The clone carrying this T cell receptor beta chain was detected only a few times. Its cognate antigen is unknown. Preparation of the TCRbeta library was carried out with unique molecular identifiers. A single record per CDR3 protein comes from TCRdb applying MiXCR to the PCR reads. In the table there are around 100,000 distinct CDR3 sequences, approximately 5.4% of which are singletons. The sample belongs to a study of T-cell reconstitution after alpha-beta-depleted transplantation in children. Findings and caveats of the study: T-cell numbers and diversity, one year after transplant, stemmed largely from T cells that were newly produced. There were reportedly several hundred expanded graft clones from which alpha-beta T cells came about two months after transplant.

Trimming stripped 4 bases from V and 3 bases from J, with 15 bases between. Germline V gene sequence: CDR1 GTSNPN, CDR2 SVGIG (reference sequence). The CDR3 extends over 14 amino acids. Sequencing was performed on PBMCs, mostly from graft donor cells, taken 60 days after TCRalphabeta/CD19-depleted stem cell transplant. V gene TRBV30 combines with J gene TRBJ1-1; the D is unclear. This clonotype was obtained from a female patient aged 2-9 years who had a stem cell transplant for Fanconi anemia, so the T cells may come from the graft donor. The DNA for the CDR3 is TGTGCCTGGAAGTCCGGCCCAAGGGACACTGAAGCTTTCTTT. Protein sequence: CAWKSGPRDTEAFF.